These 21 T cell receptor beta chains originate from one sample sequenced in a study of blood T cell repertoires in COVID-19. Profiling relied on immunoSEQ multiplex PCR, and the TCRdb table lists in-frame clones only, not all of them. The data contain 130,000 to 150,000 clones, about 90% of them seen just once; the ten biggest clones take up around 1.7%. The source material was peripheral blood. The source of these receptors is a woman between 50 and 59 years old with acute or convalescent COVID-19.

The table lists this clone with a few counts. The J gene is TRBJ2-7, the V gene TRBV2, with D possibly TRBD1 on 6 matching bases. Trimming took off 6 bases at V and 5 bases at J, with 14 bases between the two ends. Germline CDR1 SNHLY, CDR2 FYNNEI. The CDR3 is 13 residues long. For the CDR3, the DNA is TGTGCCAGCAGAAGGACAGAGCGGCACGAGCAGTACTTC. It translates to CASRRTERHEQYF.

The chain carries TRBV7-2 and TRBJ1-2; D is unclear. Trimming shortened V by 5 bases and J by 4 bases, and 14 bases separated the two germline ends. Germline V gene data show CDR1 as SGHTA and CDR2 as FQGNSA. CDR3 length: 14 residues. In DNA form, the CDR3 reads TGTGCCAGCAGCGCCCAAAACTCGGGCTATGGCTACACCTTC. It codes for CASSAQNSGYGYTF. Using reference TRBV7-2 and TRBJ1-2 for the parts outside the CDR3, the full variable domain is GAGVSQSPSNKVTEKGKDVELRCDPISGHTALYWYRQSLGQGLEFLIYFQGNSAPDKSGLPSDRFSAERTGGSVSTLTIQRTQQEDSAVYLCASSAQNSGYGYTFGSGTRLTVV.

The rearrangement uses TRBV27 and TRBJ2-7; 9 bases align to TRBD1. The CDR3 loop spans 14 amino acids. With V trimmed by 7 bases and J by 6 bases, 10 bases remained unmatched. Per germline, CDR1 MNHEY and CDR2 SMNVEV (reference sequence). In nucleotides, the CDR3 is TGTGCCAGCAACCGTCGGACAGGGGCGGGCGAGCAGTACTTC. Translation: CASNRRTGAGEQYF.

This clone was seen only once. The chain employs TRBV5-1 and TRBJ2-1, with 8 bases aligning to TRBD2. The CDR3 loop spans 16 amino acids. In germline, CDR1 is SGHRS, CDR2 YFSETQ. Trimming cost V 4 bases and J 6 bases; bases outside gene matches: 12. The chain's CDR3 is CASSLEPGLGFNEQFF. The CDR3, as DNA: TGCGCCAGCAGCCTCGAACCGGGACTAGGATTCAATGAGCAGTTCTTC.

This sequence joins TRBV11-2 and TRBJ2-1; 10 nucleotides match TRBD2. The CDR3 loop spans 16 amino acids. V shed 1 base, J shed 8 bases, and the junction held 8 bases outside the gene matches. Germline values: CDR1 SGHAT, CDR2 FQNNGV. CDR3 protein: CASSLASTSGWDEQFF. Here the CDR3 DNA reads TGTGCCAGCAGCTTAGCCTCGACTAGCGGGTGGGATGAGCAGTTCTTC.

The J gene is TRBJ2-4, the V gene TRBV3-1 (or the pseudogene TRBV3-2), with D unclear. This CDR3 is 18 amino acids long. V was trimmed by 0 bases and J by 0 bases, leaving 15 bases between them. Looked up from germline, CDR1 is LGHDT and CDR2 is YNNKEL (reference sequence). Written as DNA, the CDR3 is TGTGCCAGCAGCCAAGAGTTTCCTACCCGCCTAGCCAAAAACATTCAGTACTTC. Protein: CASSQEFPTRLAKNIQYF.

This clone was seen a single time. The chain combines TRBV2 with TRBJ2-1, with a possible D match to TRBD1 (8 bases). This CDR3 has 14 amino acids. Germline lookup yields CDR1 SNHLY and CDR2 FYNNEI. Trimming left V 7 bases short and J 4 bases short, with 14 bases between. In DNA, the CDR3 is TGTGCCAGCAAGAACAGGGGGGGATACAATGAGCAGTTCTTC. Protein: CASKNRGGYNEQFF.

This chain links TRBV2 with TRBJ2-2; D is possibly TRBD1 (6 bases). The CDR3 is 12 amino acids. The ends were cut back, 7 bases at V and 6 bases at J, with 9 bases in the middle. Germline V gene lookup returns CDR1 SNHLY and CDR2 FYNNEI. The CDR3 loop is CASITGPGELFF. CDR3 coding DNA: TGTGCCAGCATTACAGGGCCCGGGGAGCTGTTTTTT.

The J gene is TRBJ2-7, the V gene TRBV10-3; D is possibly TRBD1 (6 bases). The length of the CDR3 is 13 residues. Trimming removed 11 bases from V and 1 base from J, with 15 bases in between. Per the germline V gene, CDR1 is ENHRY and CDR2 is SYGVKD. As DNA, the CDR3 is TGTGCCTTTCGACAGGAAGAATCCTACGAGCAGTACTTC. Its translation: CAFRQEESYEQYF.

The chain carries TRBV28 and TRBJ1-2; D gene ambiguous. The CDR3 is made up of 18 amino acids. Deletions cut 9 bases from V and 6 bases from J, with 32 bases between. CDR1 is MDHEN, CDR2 SYDVKM, per germline. CDR3 bases: TGTGCCAGGAAGTTTTGTGTCCGGGCAGGACGGGGTCGAAATGGCTACACCTTC. Translated: CARKFCVRAGRGRNGYTF.

This chain connects TRBV15 to TRBJ2-1; TRBD2 matches 9 bases. This CDR3 region has 18 residues. Trimming took 0 bases from V and 6 from J; bases not matched to a gene: 12. Per the germline V gene, CDR1 is LNHNV and CDR2 is YYDKDF (reference sequence). CDR3 DNA: TGTGCCACCAGCAGAGATCTAGTGGCGGGACTAGCTCGCAATGAGCAGTTCTTC. This codes for CATSRDLVAGLARNEQFF. The full variable domain, in which reference TRBV15 and TRBJ2-1 provide the parts outside the CDR3, is DAMVIQNPRYQVTQFGKPVTLSCSQTLNHNVMYWYQQKSSQAPKLLFHYYDKDFNNEADTPDNFQSRRPNTSFCFLDIRSPGLGDTAMYLCATSRDLVAGLARNEQFFGPGTRLTVL.

V usage is TRBV6-5 and J usage is TRBJ1-5; possible D gene TRBD1, 6 bases. Trimming removed 8 bases from V and 3 bases from J, with 17 bases in between. The CDR3 is 15 amino acids. CDR1 is MNHEY, CDR2 SVGAGI, per germline. The CDR3 bases are TGTGCCAGCGGGAAGGCTGGGGGCGTCAATCAGCCCCAGCATTTT. Translated: CASGKAGGVNQPQHF.

This clone was seen a single time. This chain joins TRBV27 and TRBJ1-6; D might be TRBD1 (5 bases). With 4 bases removed from V and 6 bases from J, the gap between germline ends came to 7 bases. Per germline, CDR1 MNHEY and CDR2 SMNVEV (reference sequence). This CDR3 region has 13 residues. Here the CDR3 reads CASSYDSNSPLHF. In nucleotides, the CDR3 is TGTGCCAGCAGTTACGACAGTAATTCACCCCTCCACTTT.

The V and J genes are TRBV2 and TRBJ2-1; tentatively, D is TRBD2 (5 bases). Germline V CDR1 and CDR2: SNHLY, FYNNEI. CDR3 length: 15 residues. V lost 2 bases to trimming and J lost 4 bases, with 12 bases between them. CDR3 DNA sequence: TGTGCCAGCAGTGAATGGGCTAGCACATACAATGAGCAGTTCTTC. This sequence encodes CASSEWASTYNEQFF.

The genes are TRBV7-2 and TRBJ2-3; 10 positions match TRBD2. The CDR3 is 16 amino acids. Per germline, CDR1 SGHTA and CDR2 FQGNSA. V was pared by 5 bases and J by 1 base, with 6 bases of the junction left unmatched. CDR3 in amino acids: CASSPLSGGGTDTQYF. CDR3 nucleotides: TGTGCCAGCAGCCCCCTGAGCGGGGGGGGCACAGATACGCAGTATTTT.

The gene calls are TRBV10-3 and TRBJ2-5; possibly TRBD1 for D (6 bases). Germline V gene lookup returns CDR1 ENHRY and CDR2 SYGVKD. This CDR3 is 13 amino acids long. V lost 7 bases, J lost 5 bases, and 14 bases lay in between. As DNA, the CDR3 is TGTGCCATCAAACAGGGTTGGGGGGAGACCCAGTACTTC. It encodes CAIKQGWGETQYF.

The rearrangement uses TRBV5-1 and TRBJ1-4, with unresolved D. There are 14 residues in the CDR3. From germline, CDR1 is SGHRS and CDR2 YFSETQ. Trimming stripped 4 bases from V and 8 bases from J, with 15 bases between. The CDR3 is CASSQTLAGEKLFF. In DNA form, the CDR3 reads TGCGCCAGCAGCCAGACGTTAGCGGGGGAAAAACTGTTTTTT.

V is TRBV5-1 and J is TRBJ2-3, with D tentatively TRBD2 (6 bases). CDR3 length: 17 residues. The germline V and J ends were trimmed by 6 bases and 0 bases, with 20 bases remaining between them. CDR1 is SGHRS and CDR2 is YFSETQ in the germline V gene. In nucleotides, the CDR3 is TGCGCCAGCACCGCCGGGAGCCCACTCACTAGCACAGATACGCAGTATTTT. Protein sequence: CASTAGSPLTSTDTQYF.

This sequence joins TRBV27 and TRBJ2-1; possible D gene TRBD1, 6 bases. V was pared by 8 bases and J by 7 bases, with 24 bases between. Germline V gene sequence: CDR1 MNHEY, CDR2 SMNVEV (reference sequence). This CDR3 comprises 16 residues. The CDR3 is CASRLQLGGRRNEQFF. The CDR3, as DNA: TGTGCCAGCCGACTTCAATTAGGGGGACGTCGGAATGAGCAGTTCTTC.

The chain joins TRBV7-9 to TRBJ2-7, with TRBD2 identical over 11 bases. J gave up 2 bases and V 6 bases, and 3 bases lay outside the gene matches. The CDR3 covers 14 residues. CDR1 SEHNR and CDR2 FQNEAQ come from the germline V gene (reference sequence). CDR3 protein: CASSRLAGTYEQYF. The CDR3 DNA reads as TGTGCCAGCAGTCGACTAGCGGGGACCTACGAGCAGTACTTC.

The rearrangement joins TRBV18 to TRBJ2-7; D remains unclear. The CDR3 covers 13 residues. Germline V CDR1 and CDR2: KGHSH, LQKENI. Trimming took off 1 base at V and 3 bases at J, with 7 bases between the two ends. The CDR3, as DNA: TGTGCCAGCTCACCACTCCTTAACTACGAGCAGTACTTC. It yields the protein CASSPLLNYEQYF.